A single sample gave rise to the 11 T cell receptor beta chains below, sequenced in a study of cytomegalovirus exposure and HLA in healthy donors. The PCR contained 60 Vbeta and 13 Jbeta primers. Profiling relied on immunoSEQ multiplex PCR, and the TCRdb table lists in-frame clones only, not all of them. The sample includes about 170,000 clones, 62% of them seen just once. Sample: PBMCs. The receptors shown here come from a man aged 35 to 55 in good health and CMV-seronegative.

The rearrangement uses TRBV7-9 and TRBJ1-2; D is ambiguous. The length of the CDR3 is 15 residues. Looked up from germline, CDR1 is SEHNR and CDR2 is FQNEAQ (reference sequence). V was pared by 5 bases and J by 6 bases, with 19 bases between. Here the CDR3 reads CASSTENGRRDGYTF. The CDR3 region has the DNA TGTGCCAGCAGCACCGAAAACGGGAGGAGGGATGGCTACACCTTC.

V is TRBV5-4 and J is TRBJ2-5, with TRBD1 as a possible D gene (6 bases). The CDR3 has 14 residues. Germline V lookup: CDR1 SGHNT, CDR2 YYREEE (reference sequence). V was cut by 4 bases and J by 5 bases, with 15 bases left in between. CDR3 DNA sequence: TGTGCCAGCAGCCCGGAGCTGGGGGCCGAGACCCAGTACTTC. This encodes CASSPELGAETQYF.

Only a few counts were recorded for this clone. The chain is built from TRBV7-9 and TRBJ1-1, with D perhaps matching TRBD1 (6 bases). Per the germline V gene, CDR1 is SEHNR and CDR2 is FQNEAQ (reference sequence). The CDR3 covers 14 residues. Trimming cost V 6 bases and J 3 bases, with 14 bases left between them. CDR3 amino acids: CASRRAAGDTEAFF. For the CDR3, the DNA is TGTGCCAGCAGGCGGGCGGCAGGGGACACTGAAGCTTTCTTT.

The chain uses TRBV5-6 and TRBJ2-3, with D possibly TRBD2 on 5 matching bases. Per germline, CDR1 SGHDT and CDR2 YYEEEE. The V end lost 2 bases, the J end lost 2 bases, and 21 bases lay between the germline ends. The CDR3 is 18 residues long. In DNA, the CDR3 is TGTGCCAGCAGCTTTTCAGTCAAGCGGTCCCTGGTCACAGATACGCAGTATTTT. Residues: CASSFSVKRSLVTDTQYF.

The rearrangement joins TRBV7-2 to TRBJ1-3; 10 bases line up with TRBD1. J lost 7 bases, V lost 1 base, and 4 bases had no gene match. There are 15 residues in the CDR3. Germline CDR1 SGHTA, CDR2 FQGNSA. The chain's CDR3 is CASSLEGTGANTIYF. For the CDR3, the DNA is TGTGCCAGCAGCTTAGAGGGGACAGGGGCCAACACCATATATTTT.

This chain connects TRBV5-4 to TRBJ1-1; 8 nucleotides align to TRBD1. Germline values: CDR1 SGHNT, CDR2 YYREEE (reference sequence). CDR3 length: 15 amino acids. J gave up 5 bases and V 1 base, and 7 bases lay outside the gene matches. The CDR3 nucleotides read TGTGCCAGCAGCTTGCCACAGGGGGATAGTACTGAAGCTTTCTTT. It encodes CASSLPQGDSTEAFF.

The chain uses TRBV2 and TRBJ2-3; D uncertain. The CDR3 extends over 14 amino acids. The germline V gene encodes CDR1 SNHLY and CDR2 FYNNEI. V dropped 4 bases and J dropped 2 bases, with 10 bases sitting between them. The chain's CDR3 is CASSVSRSTDTQYF. The CDR3 coding sequence is TGTGCCAGCAGTGTGTCGCGATCCACAGATACGCAGTATTTT.

As concerns this clone: At one end the junction does not follow the germline gene, possibly because of a read error. CDR3 sequence (DNA): TGTTCCAGCAGCTTAGACACGTCGAACACTGAAGCTTTCTTT. This codes for CSSSLDTSNTEAFF. V is TRBV7-9 and J is TRBJ1-1, with unresolved D. CDR1 is SEHNR, CDR2 FQNEAQ, per germline (reference sequence). This CDR3 is 14 amino acids long.

The chain uses TRBV25-1 and TRBJ1-4; maybe TRBD1 (6 bases). The germline gives CDR1 MGHDK, CDR2 SYGVNS. The V and J ends lost 5 bases and 4 bases respectively, with 11 bases between them. There are 14 residues in the CDR3. This chain's CDR3 is CASSSGASNEKLFF. CDR3 coding DNA: TGTGCCAGCAGTTCAGGGGCCAGTAATGAAAAACTGTTTTTT. Combining the CDR3 with reference TRBV25-1 and TRBJ1-4 gives the whole variable domain EADIYQTPRYLVIGTGKKITLECSQTMGHDKMYWYQQDPGMELHLIHYSYGVNSTEKGDLSSESTVSRIRTEHFPLTLESARPSHTSQYLCASSSGASNEKLFFGSGTQLSVL.

V is TRBV20-1 and J is TRBJ1-2; perhaps TRBD1 as D (5 bases). The CDR3 covers 10 residues. Trimming cost V 7 bases and J 4 bases, with 7 bases left between them. Germline V CDR1 and CDR2: DFQATT, SNEGSKA (reference sequence). In nucleotides, the CDR3 is TGCAGTGGACAGACCTATGGCTACACCTTC. Its protein product is CSGQTYGYTF.

The V and J genes are TRBV28 and TRBJ1-2, with a tentative D call TRBD1 (6 bases). Trimming removed 3 bases from V and 3 bases from J, with 17 bases in between. CDR3 length: 16 amino acids. In germline, CDR1 is MDHEN, CDR2 SYDVKM. The CDR3 sequence: CASSFRDTRGDYGYTF. The CDR3 DNA is TGTGCCAGCAGTTTCCGGGACACCAGAGGGGACTATGGCTACACCTTC.